The sequence of this T cell receptor beta chain was determined in a study of OX40 agonist ivuxolimab in advanced cancers. The overall study: It was permissible to have had prior anti-PD-1, anti-PD-L1 or anti-CTLA-4 therapy, and approximately 40% had some.

With regard to this clone: Antigen unknown.

Notes on the study in general: Both blood CD4+ and CD8+ T cells showed clonal growth by week 6 at 0.1 to 3.0 mg/kg. Expansion of clones was among the lowest in partial responders at 0.1-3.0 mg/kg.

Here immunoSEQ multiplex PCR was the method, and the copy in TCRdb shows in-frame clones only, minus some. The table lists about 69,000 clones, 85% of them singletons. The clonotype originates from an adult with an advanced solid tumor such as melanoma, head and neck, liver or kidney cancer. The sample here was CD4+ or CD8+ T cells sorted from blood, taken in a trial of the OX40 agonist ivuxolimab.

The CDR3: CASSSRSSGNTIYF. The CDR3 DNA reads as TGTGCCAGCAGTTCCAGGAGCTCTGGAAACACCATATATTTT. The rearrangement uses TRBV27 and TRBJ1-3; D is unresolved. This CDR3 is built from 14 residues. V lost 4 bases, J lost 0 bases, and 7 bases lay in between. CDR1 and CDR2 (germline): MNHEY, SMNVEV (reference sequence).